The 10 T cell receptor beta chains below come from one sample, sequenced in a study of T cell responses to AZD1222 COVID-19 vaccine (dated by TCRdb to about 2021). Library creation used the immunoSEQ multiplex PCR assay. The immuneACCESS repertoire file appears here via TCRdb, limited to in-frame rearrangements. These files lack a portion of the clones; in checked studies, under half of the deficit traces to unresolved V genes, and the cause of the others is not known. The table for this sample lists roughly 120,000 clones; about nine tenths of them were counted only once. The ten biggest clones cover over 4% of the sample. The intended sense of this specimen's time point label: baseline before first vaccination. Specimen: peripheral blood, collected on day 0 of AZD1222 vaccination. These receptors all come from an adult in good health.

The CDR3 loop is CAVRFRGNTEAFF. The CDR3 DNA reads TGTGCCGTCCGATTCAGGGGGAACACTGAAGCTTTCTTT. The V call is TRBV10-3, the J call TRBJ1-1, with D possibly TRBD1 on 6 matching bases. The V and J ends lost 11 bases and 1 base respectively, with 14 bases between them. Germline lookup yields CDR1 ENHRY and CDR2 SYGVKD. The CDR3 covers 13 residues.

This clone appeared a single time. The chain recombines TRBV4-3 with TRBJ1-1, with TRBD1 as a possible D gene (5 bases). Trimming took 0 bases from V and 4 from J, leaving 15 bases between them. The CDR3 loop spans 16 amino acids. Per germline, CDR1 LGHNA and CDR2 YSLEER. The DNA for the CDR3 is TGCGCCAGCAGCCAAGATGGGGCGGGGGGACTCACTGAAGCTTTCTTT. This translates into CASSQDGAGGLTEAFF.

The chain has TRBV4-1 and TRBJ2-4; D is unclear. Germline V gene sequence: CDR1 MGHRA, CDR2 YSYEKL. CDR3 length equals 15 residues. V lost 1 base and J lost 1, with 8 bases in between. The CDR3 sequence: CASSQVVEAKNIQYF. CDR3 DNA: TGCGCCAGCAGCCAAGTTGTAGAGGCCAAAAACATTCAGTACTTC.

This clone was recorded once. The CDR3 DNA reads TGTGCCACCAGCAGAGCTGGGTCGGGCAATCAGCCCCAGCATTTT. Its protein product is CATSRAGSGNQPQHF. The rearrangement uses TRBV15 and TRBJ1-5; D is ambiguous. Germline V gene sequence: CDR1 LNHNV, CDR2 YYDKDF (reference sequence). The CDR3 length is 15 residues. Trimming took 1 base from V and 2 from J, leaving 9 bases between them.

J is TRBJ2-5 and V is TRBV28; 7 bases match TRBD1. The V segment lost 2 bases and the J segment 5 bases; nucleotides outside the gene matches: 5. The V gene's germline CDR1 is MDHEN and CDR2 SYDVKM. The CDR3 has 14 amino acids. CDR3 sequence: CASSLMDRPETQYF. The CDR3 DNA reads TGTGCCAGCAGTTTAATGGACAGGCCGGAGACCCAGTACTTC.

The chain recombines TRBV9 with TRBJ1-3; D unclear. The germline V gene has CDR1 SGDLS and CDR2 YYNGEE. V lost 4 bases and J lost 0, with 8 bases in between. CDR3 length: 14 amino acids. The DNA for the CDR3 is TGTGCCAGCAGCTCGGACCCCTCTGGAAACACCATATATTTT. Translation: CASSSDPSGNTIYF.

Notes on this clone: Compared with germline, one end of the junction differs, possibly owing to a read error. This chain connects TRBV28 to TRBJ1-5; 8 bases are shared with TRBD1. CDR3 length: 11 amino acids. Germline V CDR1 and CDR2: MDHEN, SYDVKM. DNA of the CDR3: TGTGCCAGCAGTTTTTCGGACAGGGTGGATTTT. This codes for CASSFSDRVDF.

CDR3 residues: CASSLTDYGYTF. In nucleotides, the CDR3 is TGCGCCAGCAGCTTGACAGACTATGGCTACACCTTC. The V gene is TRBV5-1, the J gene TRBJ1-2, with D uncertain. This CDR3 contains 12 residues. V was trimmed by 1 base and J by 3 bases, leaving 4 bases between them. Germline V lookup: CDR1 SGHRS, CDR2 YFSETQ.

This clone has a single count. The chain's CDR3 is CASSLDRAANQPQHF. The CDR3 DNA reads TGCGCCAGCAGCTTGGATAGGGCGGCCAATCAGCCCCAGCATTTT. The J gene is TRBJ1-5, the V gene TRBV5-1, with no clear D. CDR1 and CDR2 (germline): SGHRS, YFSETQ. CDR3 length: 15 residues. Deletions cut 0 bases from V and 3 bases from J, with 10 bases between.

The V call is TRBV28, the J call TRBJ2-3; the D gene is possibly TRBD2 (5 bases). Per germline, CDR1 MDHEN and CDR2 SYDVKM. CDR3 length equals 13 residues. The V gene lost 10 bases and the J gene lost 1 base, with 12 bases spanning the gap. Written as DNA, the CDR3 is TGTGCCACCTTAGACGGGGGCACAGATACGCAGTATTTT. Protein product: CATLDGGTDTQYF.